This T cell receptor (beta chain) was retrieved from a study of OX40 agonist ivuxolimab in advanced cancers. Worth noting for this clone: Its antigen is unknown.

Measured with immunoSEQ multiplex PCR; TCRdb has only the in-frame clones, and not every one. The sample carries tens of thousands of clones, roughly 90% recorded once. Looked up from germline, CDR1 is GTSNPN and CDR2 is SVGIG (reference sequence). The CDR3 is 13 residues long. General study findings and limits: Expanded clones tended on average to be more numerous among CD8+ T cells than CD4+.

The TCR was taken from an adult with an advanced solid tumor such as melanoma, head and neck, liver or kidney cancer. The chain combines TRBV30 with TRBJ1-3; D gene unclear. Sequenced here: CD4+ or CD8+ T cells sorted from blood, sampled in a trial of the OX40 agonist ivuxolimab. The CDR3 protein is CVGLGFPGNTIYF. The CDR3 region has the DNA TGTGTGGGTCTGGGATTTCCTGGAAACACCATATATTTT.